This T cell receptor beta chain stems from a study of T cell repertoires in cytomegalovirus infection. Comment on this clonotype: Its target is not known.

TCRdb called the reads again in MiXCR, with one record for every CDR3 protein. The top ten hold under 65% of the sample, which has 100,000 to 150,000 distinct CDR3 sequences, around 30% seen once. This CDR3 has 12 residues. In germline, CDR1 is LGHNA, CDR2 YSLEER. Trimming stripped 0 bases from V and 7 bases from J, with 4 bases between. General study findings and limits: Cumulative public TCR beta family frequency identified carriers of CMV plus the relevant HLA.

The V gene is TRBV4-3, the J gene TRBJ2-1; D gene ambiguous. This material consisted of CD8+ T cells from cultured PBMCs, taken from culture after CMV antigen stimulation. This sequence originates from a human donor in good health (CMV status not recorded). Some clones in this sample may be carry-over from other donors' samples. CDR3 sequence: CASSQDANEQFF. The CDR3 DNA reads TGCGCCAGCAGCCAAGATGCGAATGAGCAGTTCTTC.